Presented here are 20 T cell receptor beta chains from one specimen sequenced in a study of cytomegalovirus exposure and HLA in healthy donors. The assay was immunoSEQ multiplex PCR, and TCRdb's table has in-frame clones only and misses some. The table includes over 200,000 clones, 88% detected once. The source material was PBMCs. Receptor source: a woman younger than 35 in good health and CMV-seronegative.

The rearrangement joins TRBV4-1 to TRBJ1-1; D ambiguous. The V gene lost 0 bases and the J gene lost 0 bases, with 5 bases spanning the gap. The length of the CDR3 is 14 residues. Germline V CDR1 and CDR2: MGHRA, YSYEKL. This chain's CDR3 is CASSQEYMNTEAFF. The CDR3 DNA reads as TGCGCCAGCAGCCAAGAGTATATGAACACTGAAGCTTTCTTT.

This clone turned up a few times. The chain uses TRBV10-1 and TRBJ2-5; 7 nucleotides agree with TRBD1. Germline V lookup: CDR1 WNHNN, CDR2 SYGVQD (reference sequence). The length of the CDR3 is 18 residues. V trimming: 0 bases; J trimming: 5 bases; junction bases outside the gene matches: 15. CDR3 amino acids: CASSESRGGFRGLETQYF. The CDR3, as DNA: TGCGCCAGCAGTGAGTCTCGAGGGGGCTTCCGTGGGTTGGAGACCCAGTACTTC.

The V call is TRBV18, the J call TRBJ2-7, with a tentative D call TRBD1 (6 bases). Germline lookup yields CDR1 KGHSH and CDR2 LQKENI. Deletions cut 2 bases from V and 0 bases from J, with 14 bases between. The CDR3 runs to 16 residues. The CDR3: CASSPGTGQDSYEQYF. As DNA, the CDR3 is TGTGCCAGCTCACCAGGTACAGGGCAGGACTCCTACGAGCAGTACTTC.

In its sample, this clone was seen a few times. The CDR3 nucleotides read TGTGCCAGCAGCGTAAGGGAGTCCTACGAGCAGTACTTC. Translated, it gives CASSVRESYEQYF. This rearrangement joins TRBV9 to TRBJ2-7, with D possibly matching TRBD2 (5 bases). The V end was cut by 1 base, the J end by 1 base, with 6 bases between. This CDR3 is 13 amino acids long. The germline gives CDR1 SGDLS, CDR2 YYNGEE.

The V call is TRBV27, the J call TRBJ2-3; no clear D. This CDR3 region has 17 residues. In germline, CDR1 is MNHEY, CDR2 SMNVEV (reference sequence). The V and J ends lost 0 bases and 2 bases respectively, with 15 bases between them. The CDR3 region is CASSLSQVPLDTDTQYF. The CDR3, as DNA: TGTGCCAGCAGTTTATCGCAGGTGCCCCTCGACACAGATACGCAGTATTTT.

This clone was observed once. The CDR3 nucleotides read TGTGCCAGCAGTAAACGGGGACAGCTTAAAGATCAGCCCCAGCATTTT. Its protein is CASSKRGQLKDQPQHF. The chain links TRBV6-6 to TRBJ1-5; 7 bases agree with TRBD1. Trimming took 5 bases from V and 5 from J; bases not matched to a gene: 12. This CDR3 region has 16 residues. CDR1 is MNHNY and CDR2 is SVGAGI in the germline V gene (reference sequence).

This chain connects TRBV9 to TRBJ2-1, with TRBD2 identical over 7 bases. The germline gives CDR1 SGDLS, CDR2 YYNGEE. Trimming removed 0 bases from V and 3 bases from J; junction bases left unmatched: 3. The CDR3 runs 15 residues. CDR3 coding DNA: TGTGCCAGCAGCGTAGAGATAGCGGGCTACAATGAGCAGTTCTTC. Translated, it gives CASSVEIAGYNEQFF.

The chain employs TRBV5-1 and TRBJ2-1, with D maybe TRBD2 (7 bases). Germline CDR1 reads SGHRS; CDR2 reads YFSETQ. Trimming took 2 bases from V and 5 from J, leaving 20 bases between them. CDR3 length equals 17 residues. CDR3 DNA sequence: TGCGCCAGCAGCTTATCTCGCGGGGGACATATTAACAATGAGCAGTTCTTC. Protein product: CASSLSRGGHINNEQFF.

The CDR3 sequence is CASCCPSSGSTDTQYF. The CDR3 DNA is TGTGCCAGCTGCTGCCCCTCTAGCGGGAGCACAGATACGCAGTATTTT. The chain recombines TRBV28 with TRBJ2-3; 8 positions agree with TRBD2. V lost 8 bases, J lost 0 bases, and 10 bases stayed unmatched. This CDR3 is built from 16 residues. Germline V CDR1 and CDR2: MDHEN, SYDVKM. Full variable domain (missing parts from reference TRBV28 and TRBJ2-3): DVKVTQSSRYLVKRTGEKVFLECVQDMDHENMFWYRQDPGLGLRLIYFSYDVKMKEKGDIPEGYSVSREKKERFSLILESASTNQTSMYLCASCCPSSGSTDTQYFGPGTRLTVL.

V usage is TRBV2 and J usage is TRBJ1-1; the D gene is possibly TRBD1 (5 bases). CDR1 is SNHLY and CDR2 is FYNNEI in the germline V gene. V was clipped by 2 bases and J by 3 bases, with 10 bases between them. The CDR3 is 14 residues long. Here the CDR3 DNA reads TGTGCCAGCAGTGAACAAACAGGTTACACTGAAGCTTTCTTT. This encodes CASSEQTGYTEAFF.

The rearrangement joins TRBV15 to TRBJ2-6; D possibly corresponds to TRBD1 (6 bases). The length of the CDR3 is 17 residues. Trimming cost V 4 bases and J 3 bases, with 16 bases left between them. CDR1 and CDR2 (germline): LNHNV, YYDKDF (reference sequence). The DNA for the CDR3 is TGTGCCACCAGCAAAGACCCCCTAGGGGGTGGGGCCAACGTCCTGACTTTC. Residues: CATSKDPLGGGANVLTF.

The CDR3 sequence: CASSPLTGWNTEAFF. CDR3 sequence (DNA): TGTGCCAGCAGTCCCCTGACAGGGTGGAACACTGAAGCTTTCTTT. The chain recombines TRBV28 with TRBJ1-1; TRBD1 agrees at 7 bases. CDR1 and CDR2 (germline): MDHEN, SYDVKM. The J segment lost 1 base and the V segment lost 5 bases, leaving 7 bases of the junction unmatched. The CDR3 sequence is 15 residues long.

The J gene is TRBJ1-1, the V gene TRBV4-1; TRBD1 matches at 9 bases. Germline loops: CDR1 MGHRA, CDR2 YSYEKL. The CDR3 runs to 16 residues. The ends lost 2 bases at V and 2 bases at J; junction bases unmatched: 6. CDR3 nucleotide sequence: TGCGCCAGCAGCCAAACCGGGACAGGGCTCAACACTGAAGCTTTCTTT. Encoded protein: CASSQTGTGLNTEAFF.

This clone was recorded once. The CDR3 spells CASSDGTTRTTNTDTQYF. In DNA form, the CDR3 reads TGTGCCAGCAGTGACGGCACAACACGGACTACGAACACAGATACGCAGTATTTT. The chain joins TRBV2 to TRBJ2-3, with TRBD2 as a possible D gene (6 bases). The CDR3 runs 18 residues. CDR1 is SNHLY, CDR2 FYNNEI, per germline. V was shortened by 3 bases and J by 2 bases, with 21 bases between the two germline ends.

The J gene is TRBJ1-2, the V gene TRBV29-1; D perhaps matches TRBD1 (5 bases). This CDR3 is 13 amino acids long. V lost 5 bases to trimming and J lost 7 bases, with 17 bases between them. Germline V lookup: CDR1 SQVTM, CDR2 ANQGSEA. Here the CDR3 reads CSVLKGQGGGYTF. CDR3 in DNA: TGCAGCGTTCTCAAGGGTCAGGGTGGTGGCTACACCTTC. The whole variable domain, remainder taken from reference TRBV29-1 and TRBJ1-2, is SAVISQKPSRDICQRGTSLTIQCQVDSQVTMMFWYRQQPGQSLTLIATANQGSEATYESGFVIDKFPISRPNLTFSTLTVSNMSPEDSSIYLCSVLKGQGGGYTFGSGTRLTVV.

This chain joins TRBV19 and TRBJ2-1, with 13 bases matching TRBD2. V lost 9 bases to trimming and J lost 4 bases; unmatched junction nucleotides: 12. Germline V CDR1 and CDR2: LNHDA, SQIVND (reference sequence). The CDR3 has 17 amino acids. CDR3 bases: TGTGCCAGCCAGGGACTAGCGGGAAGGCCGTTATACAATGAGCAGTTCTTC. This sequence encodes CASQGLAGRPLYNEQFF. The full variable domain, its missing parts supplied by reference TRBV19 and TRBJ2-1, is DGGITQSPKYLFRKEGQNVTLSCEQNLNHDAMYWYRQDPGQGLRLIYYSQIVNDFQKGDIAEGYSVSREKKESFPLTVTSAQKNPTAFYLCASQGLAGRPLYNEQFFGPGTRLTVL.

The rearrangement links TRBV28 to TRBJ2-7; D is ambiguous. Germline V CDR1 and CDR2: MDHEN, SYDVKM. V lost 6 bases and J 0 bases, leaving 18 bases between the germline ends. CDR3 length: 16 residues. CDR3 sequence (DNA): TGTGCCAGCAGCCTCGCCCCCCTAGAAATCTCCTACGAGCAGTACTTC. It specifies CASSLAPLEISYEQYF.

The chain employs TRBV27 and TRBJ1-1; D ambiguous. The V gene lost 8 bases and the J gene lost 8 bases, with 18 bases spanning the gap. CDR1 MNHEY and CDR2 SMNVEV come from the germline V gene (reference sequence). This CDR3 spans 13 amino acids. CDR3 residues: CASFPTLSGEAFF. The CDR3 DNA follows: TGTGCCAGCTTCCCAACGCTATCGGGGGAAGCTTTCTTT.

The chain recombines TRBV23-1 with TRBJ2-1; D is undetermined. TRBV23-1 is an ORF, with its function uncertain. Trimming took off 7 bases at V and 0 bases at J, with 16 bases between the two ends. CDR3 length: 16 amino acids. In DNA form, the CDR3 reads TGCGCCAGCACCCGAAATTACAGCAGCTCCTACAATGAGCAGTTCTTC. Its translation is CASTRNYSSSYNEQFF.

This clone was seen only once. The rearrangement links TRBV4-1 to TRBJ1-1; weak D call: TRBD1 (6 bases). V lost 4 bases to trimming and J lost 1 base, with 7 bases between them. Germline assignment: CDR1 MGHRA and CDR2 YSYEKL. The CDR3 is made up of 13 amino acids. CDR3 loop: CASSLGQNTEAFF. CDR3 nucleotides: TGCGCCAGCAGCCTGGGACAGAACACTGAAGCTTTCTTT.